This T cell receptor (beta chain) was sequenced in a study of T cell responses to AZD1222 COVID-19 vaccine. Study summary: The study pooled second doses at about 4 or about 12 weeks. General study results and limits: Spike-specific TCR repertoires showed rising breadth and depth after two AZD1222 doses. Baseline seropositives among AZD1222 recipients totaled only 5 to 7. Distributed over spike, vaccine-associated CD4 TCRs predominated at 160-218 and 743-854.

Concerning this clone: The antigen remains undetermined.

Libraries were prepared by immunoSEQ multiplex PCR; TCRdb keeps only in-frame clonotypes and omits some of them. Among about 100,000 clones listed, 87% were seen once. Germline CDR1 is SGHTA and CDR2 is FQGNSA. The CDR3 has 18 residues. The germline V and J ends were trimmed by 4 bases and 0 bases, with 21 bases remaining between them. The receptor was isolated from an adult in good health. V usage is TRBV7-2 and J usage is TRBJ1-1; D is uncertain. The specimen comprised peripheral blood, sampled on day 0 of AZD1222 vaccination. Here the CDR3 DNA reads TGTGCCAGCAGCTCGCATGGTAGGTTCTCTACCATGAACACTGAAGCTTTCTTT. It encodes CASSSHGRFSTMNTEAFF.